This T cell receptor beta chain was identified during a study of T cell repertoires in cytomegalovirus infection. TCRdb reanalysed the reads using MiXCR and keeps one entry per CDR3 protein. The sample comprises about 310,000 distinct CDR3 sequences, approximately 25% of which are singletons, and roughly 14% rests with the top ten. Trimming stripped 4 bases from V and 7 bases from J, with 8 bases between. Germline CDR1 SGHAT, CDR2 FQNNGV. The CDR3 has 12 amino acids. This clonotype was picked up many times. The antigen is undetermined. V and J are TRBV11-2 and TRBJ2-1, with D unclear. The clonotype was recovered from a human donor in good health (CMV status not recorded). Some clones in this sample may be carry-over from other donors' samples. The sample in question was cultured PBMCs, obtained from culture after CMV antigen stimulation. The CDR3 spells CASSSLRNEQFF. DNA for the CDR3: TGTGCCAGCAGCTCCCTGAGAAATGAGCAGTTCTTC.